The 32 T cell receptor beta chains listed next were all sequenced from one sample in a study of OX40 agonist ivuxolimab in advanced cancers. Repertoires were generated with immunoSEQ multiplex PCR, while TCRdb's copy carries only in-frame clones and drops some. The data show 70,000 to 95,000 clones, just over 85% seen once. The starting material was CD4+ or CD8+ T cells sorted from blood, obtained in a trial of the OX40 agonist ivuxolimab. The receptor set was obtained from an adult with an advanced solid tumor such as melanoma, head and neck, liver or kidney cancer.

CDR3 sequence reads: CASSLTGTDTQYF. The CDR3 nucleotides read TGTGCCAGCAGTTTGACGGGAACAGATACGCAGTATTTT. The V call is TRBV5-6, the J call TRBJ2-3; maybe TRBD2 (5 bases). The CDR3 loop spans 13 amino acids. CDR1 is SGHDT, CDR2 YYEEEE, per germline. Trimming cost V 5 bases and J 3 bases, with 10 bases left between them.

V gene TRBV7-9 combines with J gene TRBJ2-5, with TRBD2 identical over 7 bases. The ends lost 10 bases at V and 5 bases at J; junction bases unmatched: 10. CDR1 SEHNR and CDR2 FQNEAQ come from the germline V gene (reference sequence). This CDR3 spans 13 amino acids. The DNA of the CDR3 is TGTGCCACCGAGCGGGGAGGTAGGGAGACCCAGTACTTC. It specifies CATERGGRETQYF.

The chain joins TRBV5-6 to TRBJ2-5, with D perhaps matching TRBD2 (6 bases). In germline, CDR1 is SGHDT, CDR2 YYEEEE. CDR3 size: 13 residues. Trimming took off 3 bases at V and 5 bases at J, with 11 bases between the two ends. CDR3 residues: CASSSGLEETQYF. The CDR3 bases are TGTGCCAGCAGCTCGGGACTTGAGGAGACCCAGTACTTC.

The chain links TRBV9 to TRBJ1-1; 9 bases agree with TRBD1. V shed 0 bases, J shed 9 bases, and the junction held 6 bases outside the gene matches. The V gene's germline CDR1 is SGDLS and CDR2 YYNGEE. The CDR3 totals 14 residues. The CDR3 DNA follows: TGTGCCAGCAGCGTAGGGATCGGGACAGGGAAAGCTTTCTTT. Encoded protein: CASSVGIGTGKAFF.

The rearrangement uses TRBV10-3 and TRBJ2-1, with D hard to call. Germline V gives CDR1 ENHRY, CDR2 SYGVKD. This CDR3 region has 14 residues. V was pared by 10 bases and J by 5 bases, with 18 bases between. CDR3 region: CATRADDKDNEQFF. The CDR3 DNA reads TGTGCCACCCGGGCAGACGACAAAGACAATGAGCAGTTCTTC.

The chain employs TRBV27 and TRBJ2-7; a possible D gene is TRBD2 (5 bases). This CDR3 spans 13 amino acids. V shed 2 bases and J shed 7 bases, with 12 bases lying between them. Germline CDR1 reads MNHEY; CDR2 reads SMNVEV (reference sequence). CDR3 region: CASSLRVGGEQYF. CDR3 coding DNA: TGTGCCAGCAGTTTAAGGGTGGGCGGGGAGCAGTACTTC.

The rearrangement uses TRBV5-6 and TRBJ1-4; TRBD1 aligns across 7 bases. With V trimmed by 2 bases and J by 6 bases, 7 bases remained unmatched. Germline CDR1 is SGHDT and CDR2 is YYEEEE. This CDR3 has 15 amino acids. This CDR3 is CASSLYRGGDEKLFF. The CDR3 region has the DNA TGTGCCAGCAGCTTATACAGGGGAGGGGATGAAAAACTGTTTTTT.

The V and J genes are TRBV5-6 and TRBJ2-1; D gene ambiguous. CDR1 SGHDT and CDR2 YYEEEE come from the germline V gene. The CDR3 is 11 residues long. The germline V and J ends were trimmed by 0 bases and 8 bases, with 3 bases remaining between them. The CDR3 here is CASSLGHEQFF. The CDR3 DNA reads TGTGCCAGCAGCTTGGGTCATGAGCAGTTCTTC.

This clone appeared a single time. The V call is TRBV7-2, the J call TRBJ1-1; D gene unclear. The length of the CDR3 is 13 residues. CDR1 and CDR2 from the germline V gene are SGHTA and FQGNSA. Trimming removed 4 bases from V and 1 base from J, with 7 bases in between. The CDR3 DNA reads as TGTGCCAGCAGCTATTCCGCGAACACTGAAGCTTTCTTT. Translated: CASSYSANTEAFF.

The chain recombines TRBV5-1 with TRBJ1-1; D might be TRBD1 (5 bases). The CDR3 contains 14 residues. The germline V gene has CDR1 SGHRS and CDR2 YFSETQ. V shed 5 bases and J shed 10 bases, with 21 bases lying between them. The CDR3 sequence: CASRPGTAGVSAFF. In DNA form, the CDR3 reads TGCGCCAGCAGACCCGGGACTGCGGGGGTTTCAGCTTTCTTT.

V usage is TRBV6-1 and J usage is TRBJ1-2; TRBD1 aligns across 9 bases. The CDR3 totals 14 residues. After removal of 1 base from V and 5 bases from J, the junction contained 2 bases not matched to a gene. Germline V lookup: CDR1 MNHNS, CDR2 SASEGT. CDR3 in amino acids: CASSEGTGVYGYTF. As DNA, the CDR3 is TGTGCCAGCAGTGAAGGGACAGGGGTGTATGGCTACACCTTC.

In DNA form, the CDR3 reads TGTGCCAGCAGTACGACAGGGGGCGGTCAGCCCCAGCATTTT. Translation gives CASSTTGGGQPQHF. The chain employs TRBV6-1 and TRBJ1-5; the match to TRBD1 covers 10 bases. V trimming: 5 bases; J trimming: 6 bases; junction bases outside the gene matches: 4. CDR1 and CDR2 (germline): MNHNS, SASEGT. The CDR3 runs 14 residues.

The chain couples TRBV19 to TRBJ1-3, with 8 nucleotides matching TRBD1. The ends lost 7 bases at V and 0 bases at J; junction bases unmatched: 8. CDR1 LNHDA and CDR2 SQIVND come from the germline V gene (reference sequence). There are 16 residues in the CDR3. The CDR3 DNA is TGTGCCAGTACCCCGGACAGGGACACCTCTGGAAACACCATATATTTT. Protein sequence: CASTPDRDTSGNTIYF. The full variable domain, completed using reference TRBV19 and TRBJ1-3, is DGGITQSPKYLFRKEGQNVTLSCEQNLNHDAMYWYRQDPGQGLRLIYYSQIVNDFQKGDIAEGYSVSREKKESFPLTVTSAQKNPTAFYLCASTPDRDTSGNTIYFGEGSWLTVV.

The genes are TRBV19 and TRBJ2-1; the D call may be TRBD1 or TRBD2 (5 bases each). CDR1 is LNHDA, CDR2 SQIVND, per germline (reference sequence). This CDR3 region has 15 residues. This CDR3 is CAAGRGVHSYNEQFF. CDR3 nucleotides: TGTGCTGCCGGCCGAGGGGTACACTCCTACAATGAGCAGTTCTTC.

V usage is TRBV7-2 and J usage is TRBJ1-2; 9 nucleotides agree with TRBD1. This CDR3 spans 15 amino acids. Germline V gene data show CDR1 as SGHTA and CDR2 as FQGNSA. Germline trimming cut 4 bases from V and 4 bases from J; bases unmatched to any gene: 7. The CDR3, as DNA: TGTGCCAGCAGCTCCTGGGACAGGGAAGGCTATGGCTACACCTTC. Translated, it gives CASSSWDREGYGYTF.

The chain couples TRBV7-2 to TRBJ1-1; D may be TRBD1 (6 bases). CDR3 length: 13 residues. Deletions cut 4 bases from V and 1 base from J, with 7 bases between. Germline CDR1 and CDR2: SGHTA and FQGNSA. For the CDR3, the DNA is TGTGCCAGCAGCTCGACAGGGAACACTGAAGCTTTCTTT. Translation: CASSSTGNTEAFF.

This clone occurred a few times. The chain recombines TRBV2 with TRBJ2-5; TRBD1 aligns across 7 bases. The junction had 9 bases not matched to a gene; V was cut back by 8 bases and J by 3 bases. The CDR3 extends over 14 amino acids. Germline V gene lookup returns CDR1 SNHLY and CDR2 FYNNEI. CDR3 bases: TGTGCCAGCGGCCGTCAAGGGGGCAAAGAGACCCAGTACTTC. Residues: CASGRQGGKETQYF.

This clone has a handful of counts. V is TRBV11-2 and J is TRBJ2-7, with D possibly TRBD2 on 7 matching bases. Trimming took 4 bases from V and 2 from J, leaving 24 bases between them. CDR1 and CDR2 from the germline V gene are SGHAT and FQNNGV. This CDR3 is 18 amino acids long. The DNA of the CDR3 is TGTGCCAGCAGCTCGATAGGACGGACTAGGGGGAAAACCTACGAGCAGTACTTC. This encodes CASSSIGRTRGKTYEQYF.

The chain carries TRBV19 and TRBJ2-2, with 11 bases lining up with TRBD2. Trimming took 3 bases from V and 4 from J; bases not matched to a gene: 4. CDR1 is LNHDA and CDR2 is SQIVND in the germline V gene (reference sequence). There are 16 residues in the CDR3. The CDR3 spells CASSMRLAGFTGELFF. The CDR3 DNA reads TGTGCCAGTAGTATGAGACTAGCGGGATTCACCGGGGAGCTGTTTTTT.

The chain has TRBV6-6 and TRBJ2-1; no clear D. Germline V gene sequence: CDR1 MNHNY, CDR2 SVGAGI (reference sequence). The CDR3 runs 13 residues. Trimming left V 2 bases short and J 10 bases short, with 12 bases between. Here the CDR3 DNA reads TGTGCCAGCAGTTACGTCATTGCACGGGAGCAGTTCTTC. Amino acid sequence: CASSYVIAREQFF.

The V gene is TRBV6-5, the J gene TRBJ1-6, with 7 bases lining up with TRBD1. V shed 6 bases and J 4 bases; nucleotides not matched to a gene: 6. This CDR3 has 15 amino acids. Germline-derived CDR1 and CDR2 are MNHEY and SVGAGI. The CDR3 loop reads CASSPGQAYNSPLHF. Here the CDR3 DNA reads TGTGCCAGCAGCCCCGGACAGGCGTATAATTCACCCCTCCACTTT.

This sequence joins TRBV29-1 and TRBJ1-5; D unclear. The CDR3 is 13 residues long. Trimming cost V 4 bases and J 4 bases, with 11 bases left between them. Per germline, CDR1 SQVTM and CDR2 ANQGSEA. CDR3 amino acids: CSVGHGGNQPQHF. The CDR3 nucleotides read TGCAGCGTTGGGCACGGCGGGAATCAGCCCCAGCATTTT.

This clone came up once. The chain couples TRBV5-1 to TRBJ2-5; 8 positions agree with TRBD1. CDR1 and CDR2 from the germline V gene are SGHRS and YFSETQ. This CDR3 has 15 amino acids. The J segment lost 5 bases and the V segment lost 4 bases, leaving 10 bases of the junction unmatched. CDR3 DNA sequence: TGCGCCAGCAGCCCGACAGGGGCCTTCAGGGAGACCCAGTACTTC. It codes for CASSPTGAFRETQYF. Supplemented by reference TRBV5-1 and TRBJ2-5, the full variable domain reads KAGVTQTPRYLIKTRGQQVTLSCSPISGHRSVSWYQQTPGQGLQFLFEYFSETQRNKGNFPGRFSGRQFSNSRSEMNVSTLELGDSALYLCASSPTGAFRETQYFGPGTRLLVL.

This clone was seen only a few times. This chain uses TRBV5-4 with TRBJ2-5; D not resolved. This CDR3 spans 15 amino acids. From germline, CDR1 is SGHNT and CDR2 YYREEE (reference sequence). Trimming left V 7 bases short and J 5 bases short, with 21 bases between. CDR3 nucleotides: TGTGCCAGCCAAAGGGAAGCCGGGCCTACGGAGACCCAGTACTTC. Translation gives CASQREAGPTETQYF.

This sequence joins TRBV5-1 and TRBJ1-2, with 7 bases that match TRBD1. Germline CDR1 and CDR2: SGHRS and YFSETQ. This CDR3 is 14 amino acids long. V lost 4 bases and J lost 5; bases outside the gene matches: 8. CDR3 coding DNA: TGCGCCAGCAGCCTGCAGGTGACAGGGTATGGCTACACCTTC. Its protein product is CASSLQVTGYGYTF.

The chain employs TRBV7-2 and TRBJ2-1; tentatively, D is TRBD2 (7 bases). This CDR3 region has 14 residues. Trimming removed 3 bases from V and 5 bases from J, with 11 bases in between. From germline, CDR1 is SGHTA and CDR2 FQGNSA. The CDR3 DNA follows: TGTGCCAGCAGCTTGGGGGGGCTGAACAATGAGCAGTTCTTC. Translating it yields CASSLGGLNNEQFF.

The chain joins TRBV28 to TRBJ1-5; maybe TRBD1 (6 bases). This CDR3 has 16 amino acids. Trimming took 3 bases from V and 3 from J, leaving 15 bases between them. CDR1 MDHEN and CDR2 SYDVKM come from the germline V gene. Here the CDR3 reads CASSFPAGVTNQPQHF. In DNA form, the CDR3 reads TGTGCCAGCAGTTTTCCCGCAGGGGTCACCAATCAGCCCCAGCATTTT.

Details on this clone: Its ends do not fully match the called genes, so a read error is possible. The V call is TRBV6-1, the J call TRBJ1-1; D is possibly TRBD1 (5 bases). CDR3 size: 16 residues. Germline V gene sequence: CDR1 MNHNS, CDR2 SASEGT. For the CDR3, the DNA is TGTGCCGGCAGTGAAGACGTCGGGGCAGGGAAAACTGAAGCTTTCTTT. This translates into CAGSEDVGAGKTEAFF.

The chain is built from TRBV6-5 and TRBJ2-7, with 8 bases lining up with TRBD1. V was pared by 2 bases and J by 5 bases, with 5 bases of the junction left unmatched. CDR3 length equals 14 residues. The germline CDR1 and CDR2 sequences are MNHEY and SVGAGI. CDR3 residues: CASSYGQGADEQYF. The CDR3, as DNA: TGTGCCAGCAGTTACGGCCAGGGGGCTGACGAGCAGTACTTC.

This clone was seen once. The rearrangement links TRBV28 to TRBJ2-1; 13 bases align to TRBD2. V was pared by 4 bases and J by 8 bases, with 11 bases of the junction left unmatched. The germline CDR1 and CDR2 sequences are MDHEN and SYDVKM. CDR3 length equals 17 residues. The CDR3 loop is CASSSPRGLAGRDEQFF. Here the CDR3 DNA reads TGTGCCAGCAGTTCACCGAGGGGACTAGCGGGAAGGGATGAGCAGTTCTTC.

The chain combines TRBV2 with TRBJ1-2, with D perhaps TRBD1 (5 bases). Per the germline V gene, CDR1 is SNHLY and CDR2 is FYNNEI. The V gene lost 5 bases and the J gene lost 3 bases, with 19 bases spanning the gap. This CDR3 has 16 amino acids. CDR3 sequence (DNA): TGTGCCAGCAGTCCTGGACACTTCGGGAGCTACTATGGCTACACCTTC. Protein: CASSPGHFGSYYGYTF.

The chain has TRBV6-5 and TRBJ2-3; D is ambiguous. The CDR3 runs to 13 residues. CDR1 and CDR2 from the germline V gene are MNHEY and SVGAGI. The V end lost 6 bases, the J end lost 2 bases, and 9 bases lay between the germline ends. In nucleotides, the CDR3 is TGTGCCAGCAGATCAATAAACACAGATACGCAGTATTTT. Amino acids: CASRSINTDTQYF.